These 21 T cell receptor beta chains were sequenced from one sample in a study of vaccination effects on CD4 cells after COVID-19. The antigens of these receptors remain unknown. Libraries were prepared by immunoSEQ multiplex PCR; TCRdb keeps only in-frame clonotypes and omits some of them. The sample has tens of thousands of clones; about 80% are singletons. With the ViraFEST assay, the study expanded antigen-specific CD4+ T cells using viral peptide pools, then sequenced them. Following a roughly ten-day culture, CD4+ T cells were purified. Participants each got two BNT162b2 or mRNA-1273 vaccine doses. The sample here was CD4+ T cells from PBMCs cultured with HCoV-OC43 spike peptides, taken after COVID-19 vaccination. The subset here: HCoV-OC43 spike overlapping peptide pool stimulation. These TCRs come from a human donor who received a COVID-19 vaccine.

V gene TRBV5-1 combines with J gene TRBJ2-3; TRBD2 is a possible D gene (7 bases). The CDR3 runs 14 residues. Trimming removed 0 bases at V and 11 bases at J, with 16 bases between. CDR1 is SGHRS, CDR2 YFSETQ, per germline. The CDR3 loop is CASSLGLAEGGQYF. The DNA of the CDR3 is TGCGCCAGCAGCTTGGGACTAGCCGAGGGGGGGCAGTATTTT.

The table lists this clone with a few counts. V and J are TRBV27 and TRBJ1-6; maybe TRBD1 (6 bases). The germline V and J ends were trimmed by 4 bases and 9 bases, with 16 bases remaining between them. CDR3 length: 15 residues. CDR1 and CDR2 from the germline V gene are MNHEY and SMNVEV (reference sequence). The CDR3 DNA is TGTGCCAGCAGTTCCCGCGGGGGCGCGGGTTCACCCCTCCACTTT. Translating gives CASSSRGGAGSPLHF.

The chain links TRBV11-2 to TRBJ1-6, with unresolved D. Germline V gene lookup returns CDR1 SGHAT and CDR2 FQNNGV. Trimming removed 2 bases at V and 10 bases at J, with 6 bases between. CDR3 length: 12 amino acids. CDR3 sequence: CASSLLTSPLHF. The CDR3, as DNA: TGTGCCAGCAGCTTATTAACCTCACCCCTCCACTTT. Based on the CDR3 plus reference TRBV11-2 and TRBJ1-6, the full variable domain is EAGVAQSPRYKIIEKRQSVAFWCNPISGHATLYWYQQILGQGPKLLIQFQNNGVVDDSQLPKDRFSAERLKGVDSTLKIQPAKLEDSAVYLCASSLLTSPLHFGNGTRLTVT.

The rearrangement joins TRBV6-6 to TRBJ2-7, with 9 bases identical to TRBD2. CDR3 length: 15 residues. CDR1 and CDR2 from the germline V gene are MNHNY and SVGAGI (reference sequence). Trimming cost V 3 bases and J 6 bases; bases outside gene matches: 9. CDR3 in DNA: TGTGCCAGCAGTTATGGGCTAGCGGGGACCCTCGAGCAGTACGTC. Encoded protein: CASSYGLAGTLEQYV.

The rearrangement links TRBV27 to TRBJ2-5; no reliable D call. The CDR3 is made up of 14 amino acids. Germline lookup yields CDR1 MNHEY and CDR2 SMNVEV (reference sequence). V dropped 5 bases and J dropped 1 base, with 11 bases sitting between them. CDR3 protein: CASSRPGSQETQYF. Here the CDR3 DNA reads TGTGCCAGCAGTCGCCCCGGCAGCCAAGAGACCCAGTACTTC.

CDR3 loop: CASLETRTRGDYEQYV. The CDR3 DNA reads TGTGCCAGCCTAGAAACCAGGACGCGGGGGGATTACGAGCAGTACGTC. The chain carries TRBV28 and TRBJ2-7, with 8 bases that match TRBD2. Germline CDR1 MDHEN, CDR2 SYDVKM. With V trimmed by 8 bases and J by 4 bases, 16 bases remained unmatched. The CDR3 runs 16 residues.

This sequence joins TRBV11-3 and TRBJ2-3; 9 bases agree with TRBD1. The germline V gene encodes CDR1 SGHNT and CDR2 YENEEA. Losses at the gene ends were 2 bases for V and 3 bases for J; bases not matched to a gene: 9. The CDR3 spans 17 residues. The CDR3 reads CASSLRGTGSGTDTQYF. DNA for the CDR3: TGTGCCAGCAGCTTAAGAGGGACAGGGAGCGGAACAGATACGCAGTATTTT.

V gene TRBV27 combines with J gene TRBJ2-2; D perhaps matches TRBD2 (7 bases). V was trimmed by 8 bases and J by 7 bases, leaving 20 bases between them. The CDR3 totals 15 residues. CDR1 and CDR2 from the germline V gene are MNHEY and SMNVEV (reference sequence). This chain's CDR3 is CASHRSGGRIGELFF. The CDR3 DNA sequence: TGTGCCAGCCACCGGTCCGGGGGGCGCATCGGGGAGCTGTTTTTT.

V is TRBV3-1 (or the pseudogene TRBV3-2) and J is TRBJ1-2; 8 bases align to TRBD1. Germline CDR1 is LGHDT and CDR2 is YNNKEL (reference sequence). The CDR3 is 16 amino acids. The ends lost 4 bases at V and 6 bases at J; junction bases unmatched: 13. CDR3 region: CASSREGAGGTNGYTF. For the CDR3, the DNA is TGTGCCAGCAGCCGAGAGGGGGCAGGGGGCACTAATGGCTACACCTTC.

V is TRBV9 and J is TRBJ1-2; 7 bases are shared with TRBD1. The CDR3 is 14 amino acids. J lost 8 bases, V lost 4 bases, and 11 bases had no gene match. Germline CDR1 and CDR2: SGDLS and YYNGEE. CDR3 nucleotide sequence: TGTGCCAGCAGCCCTCATACACCGGGACAGGGCTACACCTTC. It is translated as CASSPHTPGQGYTF.

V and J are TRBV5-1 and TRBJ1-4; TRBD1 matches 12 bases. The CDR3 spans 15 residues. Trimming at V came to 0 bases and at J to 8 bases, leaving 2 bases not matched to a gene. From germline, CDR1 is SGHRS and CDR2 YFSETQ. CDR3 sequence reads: CASSLAGTGGEKLFF. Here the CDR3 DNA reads TGCGCCAGCAGCTTGGCCGGGACAGGGGGCGAAAAACTGTTTTTT.

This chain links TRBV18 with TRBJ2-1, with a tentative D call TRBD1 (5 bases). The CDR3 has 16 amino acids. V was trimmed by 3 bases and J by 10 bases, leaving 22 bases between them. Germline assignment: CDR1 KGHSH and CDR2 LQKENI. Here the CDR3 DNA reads TGTGCCAGCTCACCTAGGGCTCCTACAGGACCAGGGGAGCAGTTCTTC. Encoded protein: CASSPRAPTGPGEQFF.

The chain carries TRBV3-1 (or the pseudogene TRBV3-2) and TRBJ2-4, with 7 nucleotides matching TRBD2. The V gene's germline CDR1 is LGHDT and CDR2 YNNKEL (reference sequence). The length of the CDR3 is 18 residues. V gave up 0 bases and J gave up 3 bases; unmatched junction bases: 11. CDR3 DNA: TGTGCCAGCAGCCAAGATATGAGCGGGGTAACACTCAAAAACATTCAGTACTTC. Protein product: CASSQDMSGVTLKNIQYF.

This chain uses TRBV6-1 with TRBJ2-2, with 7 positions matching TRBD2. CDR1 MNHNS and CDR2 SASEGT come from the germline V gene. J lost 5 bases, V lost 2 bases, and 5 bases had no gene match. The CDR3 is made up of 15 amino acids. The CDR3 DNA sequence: TGTGCCAGCAGTGAAAGCGGGGCTGCGACCGGGGAGCTGTTTTTT. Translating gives CASSESGAATGELFF.

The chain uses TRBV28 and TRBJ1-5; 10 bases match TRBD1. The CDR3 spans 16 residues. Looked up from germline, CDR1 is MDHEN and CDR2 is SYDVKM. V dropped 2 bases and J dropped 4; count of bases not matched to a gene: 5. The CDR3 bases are TGTGCCAGCAGTTTACCTGCGGGACAGGGGAATCAGCCCCAGCATTTT. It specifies CASSLPAGQGNQPQHF.

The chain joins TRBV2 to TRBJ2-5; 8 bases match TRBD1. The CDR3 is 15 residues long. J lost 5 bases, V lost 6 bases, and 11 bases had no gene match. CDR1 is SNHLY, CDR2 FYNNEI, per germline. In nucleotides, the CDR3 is TGTGCCAGCAGCGCGGGACAGGTGGTAATGGAGACCCAGTACTTC. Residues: CASSAGQVVMETQYF.

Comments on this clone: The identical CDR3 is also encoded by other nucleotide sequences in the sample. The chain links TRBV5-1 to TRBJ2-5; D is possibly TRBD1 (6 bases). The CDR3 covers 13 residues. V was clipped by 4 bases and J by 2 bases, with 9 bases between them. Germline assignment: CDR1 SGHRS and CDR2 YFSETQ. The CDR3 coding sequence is TGCGCCAGCAGCAGGGGGTTACAAGAGACCCAGTACTTC. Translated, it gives CASSRGLQETQYF.

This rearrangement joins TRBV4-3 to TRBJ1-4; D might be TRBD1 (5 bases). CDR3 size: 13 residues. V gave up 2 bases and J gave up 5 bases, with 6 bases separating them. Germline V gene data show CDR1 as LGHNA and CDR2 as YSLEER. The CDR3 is CASSQRTNEKLFF. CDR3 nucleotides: TGCGCCAGCAGCCAAAGGACAAATGAAAAACTGTTTTTT.

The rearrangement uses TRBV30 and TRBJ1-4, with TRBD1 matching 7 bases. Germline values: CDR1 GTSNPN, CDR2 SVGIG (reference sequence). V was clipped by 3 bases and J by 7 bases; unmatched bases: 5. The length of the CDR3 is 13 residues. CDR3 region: CAWRRGLAEKLFF. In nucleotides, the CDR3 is TGTGCCTGGAGGAGGGGGCTAGCTGAAAAACTGTTTTTT.

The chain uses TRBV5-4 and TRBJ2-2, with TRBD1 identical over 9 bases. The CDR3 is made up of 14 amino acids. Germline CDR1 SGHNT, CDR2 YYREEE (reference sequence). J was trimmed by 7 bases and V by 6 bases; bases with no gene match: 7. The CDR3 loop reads CASTRGQGDGELFF. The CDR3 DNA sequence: TGTGCCAGCACCCGGGGACAGGGCGACGGGGAGCTGTTTTTT. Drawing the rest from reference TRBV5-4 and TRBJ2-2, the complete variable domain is ETGVTQSPTHLIKTRGQQVTLRCSSQSGHNTVSWYQQALGQGPQFIFQYYREEENGRGNFPPRFSGLQFPNYSSELNVNALELDDSALYLCASTRGQGDGELFFGEGSRLTVL.

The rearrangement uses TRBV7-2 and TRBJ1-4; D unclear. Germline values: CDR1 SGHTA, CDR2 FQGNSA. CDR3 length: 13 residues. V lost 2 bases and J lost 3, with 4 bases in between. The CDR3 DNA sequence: TGTGCCAGCAGCTTACGGTCTAATGAAAAACTGTTTTTT. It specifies CASSLRSNEKLFF.